Given below is one T cell receptor beta chain in context. The target antigen is unknown. These data come from a study of CD8+CD57+ T cells in acquired aplastic anemia. Study in general: DNA per sorted CD4+ or CD8+ sample ranged about 0.2 to 30 ug, averaging about 2.9 ug.

Study observations and caveats: The number of CD8+ CDR3 sequences shared by patients and controls was around 30.

The ends were cut back, 1 base at V and 5 bases at J, with 11 bases in the middle. Germline V gene data show CDR1 as DFQATT and CDR2 as SNEGSKA (reference sequence). This CDR3 has 13 residues. The template used for profiling TCR beta VDJ and CDR3 was genomic DNA. MiXCR, run by TCRdb on the reads, gives a single entry per CDR3 protein. The sample records under 500,000 distinct CDR3 sequences, roughly a third being singletons. Patients selected for sequencing had displayed CD8+CD57+ cell expansion by flow cytometry. The chain carries TRBV20-1 and TRBJ1-1; a weak D match, TRBD1 (5 bases). The receptor's source is a human donor with aplastic anemia. The sample taken for sequencing was sorted CD4+, CD8+, or CD8+CD57+ T cells (not recorded which) from PBMCs. The CDR3 nucleotides read TGCAGTGCTAGAGCGGGGGGAAGGACTGAAGCTTTCTTT. It encodes CSARAGGRTEAFF.